These T cell receptor beta chains were read from a single sample in a study of vaccination effects on CD4 cells after COVID-19. TCRdb's copy holds only in-frame clones and misses some; the assay was immunoSEQ multiplex PCR. The sample holds about 20,000 clones, 72% seen once. For these receptors, no antigen is known. Material: CD4+ T cells from PBMCs cultured with HCoV-NL63 spike peptides, obtained after COVID-19 vaccination. All receptors come from a human donor who received a COVID-19 vaccine. The conserved cysteine and the conserved F or W are not part of the CDR3 here. D genes are given only for firm matches.

D	V	J	CDR3
-	TRBV6-4	TRBJ2-3	ASCPAGYTDTQY
TRBD2	TRBV15	TRBJ2-5	ATSRDGTRGGLETQY
-	TRBV5-1	TRBJ2-7	ASSLTEGPYEQY
TRBD2	TRBV10-3	TRBJ2-1	AISLGGGWDEQF
-	TRBV5-5	TRBJ2-7	ASSIGLYEQY
-	TRBV29-1	TRBJ1-4	SAGKGGEKLF
-	TRBV6-5	TRBJ2-7	ASSYSAGPYEQY
-	TRBV20-1	TRBJ1-2	SAPANYGYT
TRBD1	TRBV30	TRBJ1-2	AWSVPGTAKPFYGYT
-	TRBV6-1	TRBJ2-6	ASSEAFLLTGANVLT
-	TRBV5-4	TRBJ2-7	AGTDRPDYEQY
-	TRBV6-5	TRBJ1-3	ASTNPGSGVY
-	TRBV6-6	TRBJ1-5	ASSSQSQPQH
TRBD1	TRBV5-8	TRBJ1-1	ASSFDRDTEAF
-	TRBV4-1	TRBJ2-4	ASGRHVGRAKNIQY
-	TRBV3-1/TRBV3-2	TRBJ2-3	ASSPSGTDTQY
-	TRBV5-1	TRBJ1-2	ASSLDGTRAGYGYT
-	TRBV29-1	TRBJ2-1	SVEDFTGRSYNEQF